The 9 T cell receptor beta chains presented below share a single source sample, sequenced in a study of OX40 agonist ivuxolimab in advanced cancers. Measured with immunoSEQ multiplex PCR; TCRdb has only the in-frame clones, and not every one. This sample yields about 73,000 clones, of which 70% to 90% are seen a single time; approximately 0.5% belongs to the top ten. Here the sequenced sample was CD4+ or CD8+ T cells sorted from blood, taken in a trial of the OX40 agonist ivuxolimab. The source of these receptors is an adult with an advanced solid tumor such as melanoma, head and neck, liver or kidney cancer.

V gene TRBV9 combines with J gene TRBJ1-2; D remains unclear. Germline V CDR1 and CDR2: SGDLS, YYNGEE. The V end lost 0 bases, the J end lost 5 bases, and 14 bases lay between the germline ends. The length of the CDR3 is 15 residues. CDR3 sequence: CASSVDSTVRYGYTF. DNA of the CDR3: TGTGCCAGCAGCGTAGACAGTACGGTTCGGTATGGCTACACCTTC. The complete variable domain, with remaining parts taken from reference TRBV9 and TRBJ1-2, reads DSGVTQTPKHLITATGQRVTLRCSPRSGDLSVYWYQQSLDQGLQFLIQYYNGEERAKGNILERFSAQQFPDLHSELNLSSLELGDSALYFCASSVDSTVRYGYTFGSGTRLTVV.

The rearrangement joins TRBV5-4 to TRBJ2-5; D may be TRBD1 (5 bases). The length of the CDR3 is 14 residues. Germline-derived CDR1 and CDR2 are SGHNT and YYREEE (reference sequence). V lost 5 bases to trimming and J lost 2 bases, with 13 bases between them. CDR3 nucleotides: TGTGCCAGCAGTCTGTGGACACTTCAAGAGACCCAGTACTTC. It codes for CASSLWTLQETQYF.

The chain recombines TRBV6-1 with TRBJ2-2; D gene ambiguous. V was trimmed by 5 bases and J by 5 bases, leaving 12 bases between them. Germline V CDR1 and CDR2: MNHNS, SASEGT. This CDR3 has 14 residues. CDR3 amino acids: CASSYARSTGELFF. The CDR3 bases are TGTGCCAGCAGTTATGCGAGGTCGACCGGGGAGCTGTTTTTT.

The chain is built from TRBV6-6 and TRBJ2-7; D is ambiguous. This CDR3 contains 13 residues. Germline values: CDR1 MNHNY, CDR2 SVGAGI (reference sequence). With 2 bases removed from V and 3 bases from J, the gap between germline ends came to 8 bases. In nucleotides, the CDR3 is TGTGCCAGCAGTTACAGATTAGTCTACGAGCAGTACTTC. It is translated as CASSYRLVYEQYF.

The chain recombines TRBV5-1 with TRBJ1-4; D ambiguous. The V gene's germline CDR1 is SGHRS and CDR2 YFSETQ. CDR3 length: 14 residues. Trimming cost V 5 bases and J 6 bases, with 14 bases left between them. For the CDR3, the DNA is TGCGCCAGCAGTCTAGGGCAGGTTGATGAAAAACTGTTTTTT. Translation: CASSLGQVDEKLFF. The whole variable domain, remainder taken from reference TRBV5-1 and TRBJ1-4, is KAGVTQTPRYLIKTRGQQVTLSCSPISGHRSVSWYQQTPGQGLQFLFEYFSETQRNKGNFPGRFSGRQFSNSRSEMNVSTLELGDSALYLCASSLGQVDEKLFFGSGTQLSVL.

The gene calls are TRBV7-9 and TRBJ2-3; 10 bases agree with TRBD2. Trimming cost V 8 bases and J 4 bases; bases outside gene matches: 3. The length of the CDR3 is 13 residues. Germline CDR1 and CDR2: SEHNR and FQNEAQ (reference sequence). The CDR3 loop is CASRLAGADTQYF. DNA of the CDR3: TGTGCCAGCCGGCTAGCGGGGGCAGATACGCAGTATTTT. Complete variable domain (other parts from reference TRBV7-9 and TRBJ2-3): DTGVSQNPRHKITKRGQNVTFRCDPISEHNRLYWYRQTLGQGPEFLTYFQNEAQLEKSRLLSDRFSAERPKGSFSTLEIQRTEQGDSAMYLCASRLAGADTQYFGPGTRLTVL.

The gene calls are TRBV19 and TRBJ1-5, with D unresolved. With 7 bases removed from V and 2 bases from J, the gap between germline ends came to 15 bases. The length of the CDR3 is 15 residues. The germline V gene has CDR1 LNHDA and CDR2 SQIVND (reference sequence). This CDR3 is CASKNDGIGNQPQHF. The CDR3, as DNA: TGTGCCAGTAAGAATGACGGAATTGGCAATCAGCCCCAGCATTTT.

V usage is TRBV28 and J usage is TRBJ2-7; 9 positions match TRBD2. CDR1 is MDHEN, CDR2 SYDVKM, per germline. CDR3 length: 17 residues. Germline trimming cut 6 bases from V and 3 bases from J; bases unmatched to any gene: 15. The CDR3: CASRPQTPTSGHYEQYF. CDR3 coding DNA: TGTGCCAGCAGACCACAGACACCGACTAGCGGTCACTACGAGCAGTACTTC.

The CDR3 loop is CASSAGSGANVLTF. In DNA form, the CDR3 reads TGTGCCAGCAGTGCCGGGTCTGGGGCCAACGTCCTGACTTTC. V usage is TRBV27 and J usage is TRBJ2-6; unclear D gene. Trimming removed 5 bases at V and 1 base at J, with 6 bases between. Looked up from germline, CDR1 is MNHEY and CDR2 is SMNVEV (reference sequence). CDR3 length equals 14 residues.